The 18 T cell receptor beta chains below were found in one sample sequenced in a study of blood T cell repertoires in COVID-19. Method: immunoSEQ multiplex PCR; TCRdb's copy keeps in-frame clones and lacks some. The profile shows 470,000 or so clones, more than 85% of them singletons. The sample comprised peripheral blood. All receptors come from a woman in her 30s with acute or convalescent COVID-19.

The chain couples TRBV27 to TRBJ1-1; the D gene is possibly TRBD1 (6 bases). Germline CDR1 MNHEY, CDR2 SMNVEV (reference sequence). Trimming stripped 5 bases from V and 10 bases from J, with 29 bases between. The CDR3 is 17 residues long. The CDR3 DNA sequence: TGTGCCAGCAGTCCCCCCTACAGGGAAAACAGAACGAAGGTAGCTTTCTTT. Its translation is CASSPPYRENRTKVAFF.

The J gene is TRBJ2-3, the V gene TRBV13, with TRBD1 matching 8 bases. The CDR3 runs to 16 residues. Unmatched junction bases numbered 13, after V lost 5 bases and J lost 6 bases. Germline assignment: CDR1 PRHDT and CDR2 FYEKMQ (reference sequence). CDR3 DNA: TGTGCCAGCAGCGCAAGGACAGGGCCACCCCCGGATACGCAGTATTTT. This gives the protein CASSARTGPPPDTQYF.

The V call is TRBV3-1 (or the pseudogene TRBV3-2), the J call TRBJ1-4; D ambiguous. The germline V gene encodes CDR1 LGHDT and CDR2 YNNKEL (reference sequence). The CDR3 consists of 13 residues. With 4 bases removed from V and 3 bases from J, the gap between germline ends came to 6 bases. The CDR3 sequence is CASSPSANEKLFF. The CDR3, as DNA: TGTGCCAGCAGCCCCTCTGCTAATGAAAAACTGTTTTTT.

The J gene is TRBJ2-7, the V gene TRBV6-5, with TRBD1 identical over 11 bases. V dropped 8 bases and J dropped 2; count of bases not matched to a gene: 5. The CDR3 has 14 amino acids. Germline V CDR1 and CDR2: MNHEY, SVGAGI. The CDR3 sequence: CASGDRGMTYEQYF. The CDR3 DNA reads as TGTGCCAGCGGGGACAGGGGGATGACCTACGAGCAGTACTTC.

The chain joins TRBV6-1 to TRBJ2-3, with 11 positions matching TRBD1. With 2 bases clipped from V and 5 bases from J, the junction kept 9 bases outside the gene matches. The germline V gene encodes CDR1 MNHNS and CDR2 SASEGT. The CDR3 length is 17 residues. The CDR3 sequence: CASSEFGTGGEGDTQYF. In DNA, the CDR3 is TGTGCCAGCAGTGAATTCGGGACAGGGGGAGAGGGAGATACGCAGTATTTT.

The rearrangement uses TRBV6-1 and TRBJ1-1; D is uncertain. This CDR3 has 12 amino acids. Germline V gives CDR1 MNHNS, CDR2 SASEGT. Trimming left V 3 bases short and J 6 bases short, with 8 bases between. The CDR3 loop is CASSEGEAEAFF. CDR3 nucleotides: TGTGCCAGCAGTGAGGGAGAGGCTGAAGCTTTCTTT.

In its sample, this clone was seen a few times. This rearrangement joins TRBV6-2 or TRBV6-3 to TRBJ2-3; D perhaps matches TRBD2 (5 bases). In germline, CDR1 is MNHEY, CDR2 SVGEGT. With 3 bases removed from V and 8 bases from J, the gap between germline ends came to 15 bases. This CDR3 contains 14 residues. Written as DNA, the CDR3 is TGTGCCAGCAGTTATAGAGCGGACGCACCTACGCAGTATTTT. Translated: CASSYRADAPTQYF.

The chain combines TRBV7-3 with TRBJ2-1; 7 bases line up with TRBD2. This CDR3 is built from 15 residues. With 4 bases clipped from V and 0 bases from J, the junction kept 3 bases outside the gene matches. The germline CDR1 and CDR2 sequences are SGHTA and FQGTGA. CDR3 coding DNA: TGTGCCAGCAGCTCAGCGGGGCCCTCCTACAATGAGCAGTTCTTC. Translating gives CASSSAGPSYNEQFF. Based on the CDR3 plus reference TRBV7-3 and TRBJ2-1, the full variable domain is GAGVSQTPSNKVTEKGKYVELRCDPISGHTALYWYRQSLGQGPEFLIYFQGTGAADDSGLPNDRFFAVRPEGSVSTLKIQRTERGDSAVYLCASSSAGPSYNEQFFGPGTRLTVL.

The V gene is TRBV6-1, the J gene TRBJ1-1; the D is unclear. V lost 1 base and J 1 base, leaving 4 bases between the germline ends. The germline V gene has CDR1 MNHNS and CDR2 SASEGT. The CDR3 runs to 13 residues. The CDR3 region is CASSEVQNTEAFF. The CDR3 DNA reads as TGTGCCAGCAGTGAAGTACAGAACACTGAAGCTTTCTTT.

V is TRBV2 and J is TRBJ2-1, with D possibly TRBD1 on 5 matching bases. Trimming took 1 base from V and 4 from J, leaving 11 bases between them. The CDR3 runs to 15 residues. The germline V gene has CDR1 SNHLY and CDR2 FYNNEI. The CDR3 reads CASSEGGSRYNEQFF. In DNA form, the CDR3 reads TGTGCCAGCAGTGAAGGGGGCAGTCGGTACAATGAGCAGTTCTTC.

The V and J genes are TRBV7-7 and TRBJ1-5; 8 bases line up with TRBD1. The V gene end was trimmed by 4 bases and the J gene end by 2 bases; junction bases not matched to a gene: 13. The length of the CDR3 is 18 residues. Germline CDR1 is SSHAT and CDR2 is FNYEAQ (reference sequence). DNA of the CDR3: TGTGCCAGCAGCTCCGGGACAGGTTTCACAGCGGGCAATCAGCCCCAGCATTTT. It translates to CASSSGTGFTAGNQPQHF.

The chain carries TRBV5-1 and TRBJ2-7, with TRBD1 identical over 8 bases. CDR3 length: 15 residues. The V gene's germline CDR1 is SGHRS and CDR2 YFSETQ. Losses at the gene ends were 4 bases for V and 1 base for J; bases not matched to a gene: 7. The CDR3 region is CASSPVDRVSYEQYF. In DNA form, the CDR3 reads TGCGCCAGCAGCCCGGTGGACAGGGTGTCCTACGAGCAGTACTTC.

The chain has TRBV27 and TRBJ2-7, with 7 bases matching TRBD1. The CDR3 is 15 amino acids. V lost 0 bases and J lost 2; bases outside the gene matches: 4. CDR1 MNHEY and CDR2 SMNVEV come from the germline V gene (reference sequence). The CDR3 loop is CASSLSGTATYEQYF. CDR3 bases: TGTGCCAGCAGTTTATCCGGGACAGCTACCTACGAGCAGTACTTC.

The CDR3 DNA reads as TGCGCCAGCAGCTTGGACAGGGGGTCCGGGCAGTACTTC. This sequence encodes CASSLDRGSGQYF. The rearrangement links TRBV5-1 to TRBJ2-7; 8 nucleotides agree with TRBD1. Looked up from germline, CDR1 is SGHRS and CDR2 is YFSETQ. Losses at the gene ends were 0 bases for V and 9 bases for J; bases not matched to a gene: 5. The CDR3 consists of 13 residues.

J is TRBJ2-7 and V is TRBV24-1; a possible D gene is TRBD1 (5 bases). The V end was cut by 1 base, the J end by 4 bases, with 19 bases between. CDR3 length: 17 residues. Per the germline V gene, CDR1 is KGHDR and CDR2 is SFDVKD. The CDR3 nucleotides read TGTGCCACCAGTGATTTTCACATAGGGGAACCACGATACGAGCAGTACTTC. This encodes CATSDFHIGEPRYEQYF.

The chain joins TRBV6-6 to TRBJ2-4; 8 bases fit TRBD2. J gave up 2 bases and V 3 bases, and 6 bases lay outside the gene matches. Germline CDR1 is MNHNY and CDR2 is SVGAGI (reference sequence). The CDR3 has 16 residues. The CDR3 reads CASSYVRGGPKNIQYF. CDR3 DNA sequence: TGTGCCAGCAGTTATGTTCGGGGGGGCCCCAAAAACATTCAGTACTTC.

The V gene is TRBV2, the J gene TRBJ2-1; 8 bases map to TRBD2. The germline V gene encodes CDR1 SNHLY and CDR2 FYNNEI. V lost 8 bases, J lost 3 bases, and 9 bases stayed unmatched. CDR3 size: 15 residues. In DNA, the CDR3 is TGTGCCAGCGGACTGCGGGGGGCCGACTACAATGAGCAGTTCTTC. Translating gives CASGLRGADYNEQFF.

This clone was observed once. This sequence joins TRBV6-5 and TRBJ2-2; no reliable D call. Germline V gives CDR1 MNHEY, CDR2 SVGAGI. The CDR3 loop spans 14 amino acids. Deletions cut 2 bases from V and 3 bases from J, with 7 bases between. The CDR3 region is CASSYTVDTGELFF. In nucleotides, the CDR3 is TGTGCCAGCAGTTACACGGTCGACACCGGGGAGCTGTTTTTT.